This record looks at one T cell receptor beta chain sequence and its context. Its antigen is not known. TCR cDNA libraries came from RNA via a modified published protocol. TCRdb re-called the 5' RACE reads with MiXCR, one entry per CDR3 protein. The table lists roughly 380,000 distinct CDR3 sequences, 28% of them singletons. The entry originates in a study of identical twins' blood T cells. Findings and caveats of the study: Out-of-frame TCRbeta clonotypes reportedly had markedly more similar V usage in twins than unrelated donors.

J was trimmed by 5 bases and V by 4 bases; bases with no gene match: 7. Looked up from germline, CDR1 is LGHNA and CDR2 is YSLEER. This CDR3 contains 16 residues. The chain couples TRBV4-3 to TRBJ2-2; 10 nucleotides agree with TRBD2. Sequencing used PBMCs. The origin of this receptor is a woman between 18 and 49 years old in good health. The CDR3 spells CASSRQLAGFTGELFF. CDR3 sequence (DNA): TGCGCCAGCAGCCGCCAACTAGCGGGATTTACCGGGGAGCTGTTTTTT.